This passage covers 5 T cell receptor beta chains from one sample sequenced in a study of blood T cell repertoires in COVID-19. TCRdb's table, derived via immunoSEQ multiplex PCR, lists solely in-frame clones and lacks some. The sample shows over 110,000 clones, about 87% of them seen only once. The sequenced sample consisted of peripheral blood. These receptors originate from a human donor in a cohort sampled during active COVID-19.

J is TRBJ2-3 and V is TRBV29-1; the match to TRBD2 covers 15 bases. Germline-derived CDR1 and CDR2 are SQVTM and ANQGSEA. The trim removed 6 bases at V and 2 bases at J, leaving 6 bases unmatched. There are 16 residues in the CDR3. CDR3 in DNA: TGCAGCGTCGCCGGACTAGCGGGGGGGCCCACAGATACGCAGTATTTT. Translating gives CSVAGLAGGPTDTQYF.

This clone was detected only a few times. The chain employs TRBV4-2 and TRBJ2-3; 16 bases line up with TRBD2. V dropped 4 bases and J dropped 6; count of bases not matched to a gene: 4. This CDR3 contains 16 residues. From germline, CDR1 is LGHNA and CDR2 YNFKEQ. DNA for the CDR3: TGTGCCAGCAGCCCGGGACTAGCGGGGGGGTGGGATACGCAGTATTTT. Translation: CASSPGLAGGWDTQYF.

This rearrangement joins TRBV7-9 to TRBJ2-7; TRBD2 is a possible D gene (6 bases). Trimming left V 0 bases short and J 7 bases short, with 7 bases between. The CDR3 sequence is 12 residues long. The germline V gene has CDR1 SEHNR and CDR2 FQNEAQ (reference sequence). CDR3 loop: CASSLAGREQYF. In nucleotides, the CDR3 is TGTGCCAGCAGCTTAGCCGGGAGAGAGCAGTACTTC.

The V call is TRBV7-2, the J call TRBJ2-3; 10 bases match TRBD1. V gave up 5 bases and J gave up 5 bases; unmatched junction bases: 7. Germline CDR1 reads SGHTA; CDR2 reads FQGNSA. CDR3 length: 15 residues. The CDR3 DNA follows: TGTGCCAGCAGCACCCGACAGGGGGCGGGAGATACGCAGTATTTT. Protein product: CASSTRQGAGDTQYF.

The chain carries TRBV2 and TRBJ2-3; weak D call: TRBD2 (5 bases). Per the germline V gene, CDR1 is SNHLY and CDR2 is FYNNEI. Trimming pared 1 base from V and 0 bases from J, leaving 8 bases between. This CDR3 has 15 residues. The CDR3 DNA is TGTGCCAGCAGTGAAGTCAGCGGAAGCACAGATACGCAGTATTTT. Translating gives CASSEVSGSTDTQYF.